The 5 T cell receptor beta chains presented below share a single source sample, sequenced in a study of shared clonotypes between healthy human individuals. Assay used: immunoSEQ multiplex PCR; TCRdb lists only in-frame clones, some missing. The data contain around 450,000 clones, about 76% of them singletons. The material sequenced was PBMCs. Source of these receptors: a woman in her 40s in good health. Some clones in this sample may be carry-over from other donors' samples.

The rearrangement links TRBV4-1 to TRBJ1-5; D call uncertain. Germline lookup yields CDR1 MGHRA and CDR2 YSYEKL. CDR3 length: 14 amino acids. Trimming removed 4 bases at V and 4 bases at J, with 11 bases between. CDR3 nucleotide sequence: TGCGCCAGCAGCCGAGGGCAGGAGAATCAGCCCCAGCATTTT. Amino acids: CASSRGQENQPQHF.

The chain combines TRBV6-6 with TRBJ1-5, with TRBD1 as a possible D gene (5 bases). Between the trimmed V and J ends, which lost 6 bases and 6 bases, there was a span of 15 bases. The CDR3 is 14 residues long. Germline V gene lookup returns CDR1 MNHNY and CDR2 SVGAGI (reference sequence). For the CDR3, the DNA is TGTGCCAGCAGCCGCTTCAGGGATACTCAGCCCCAGCATTTT. Amino acids: CASSRFRDTQPQHF.

The gene calls are TRBV28 and TRBJ2-5, with 7 positions matching TRBD2. The assigned J gene may be wrong: the sequence end matches TRBJ2-7 better. From germline, CDR1 is MDHEN and CDR2 SYDVKM. This CDR3 is built from 16 residues. DNA for the CDR3: TGTGCCAGCAGTGGGGTAGCTTGGGAGGGAGAGTACGAGCAGTACTTC. The encoded protein is CASSGVAWEGEYEQYF.

This clone has only one observation. The rearrangement joins TRBV12-2 to TRBJ2-7; the table's D call of TRBD2 was not tested on the DNA. TRBV12-2 is reported as a pseudogene. CDR3 length: 14 residues. CDR3 sequence reads: CASRFRGGPNEQYF. CDR3 in DNA: TGTGCAAGTCGCTTTCGGGGAGGGCCGAACGAGCAGTACTTC.

This chain's CDR3 is CASSVLSGRATDTQYF. For the CDR3, the DNA is TGTGCCAGCAGCGTACTAAGCGGGAGGGCCACAGATACGCAGTATTTT. The chain joins TRBV9 to TRBJ2-3, with TRBD2 matching 10 bases. This CDR3 has 16 amino acids. V trimming: 1 base; J trimming: 2 bases; junction bases outside the gene matches: 4. CDR1 and CDR2 from the germline V gene are SGDLS and YYNGEE. Full variable domain (missing parts from reference TRBV9 and TRBJ2-3): DSGVTQTPKHLITATGQRVTLRCSPRSGDLSVYWYQQSLDQGLQFLIQYYNGEERAKGNILERFSAQQFPDLHSELNLSSLELGDSALYFCASSVLSGRATDTQYFGPGTRLTVL.